The text below deals with one T cell receptor beta chain. These data belong to a study of cytomegalovirus exposure and HLA in healthy donors. Trimming removed 4 bases from V and 1 base from J, with 18 bases in between. This CDR3 is 17 amino acids long. Germline V lookup: CDR1 LGHNA, CDR2 YNFKEQ. Both 60 Vbeta primers and 13 Jbeta primers went into the PCR. Assay: immunoSEQ multiplex PCR; the TCRdb copy retains only in-frame clones and omits some. The table shows about 200,000 clones, with under 90% occurring only once. Sequenced input: PBMCs. V gene TRBV4-2 combines with J gene TRBJ2-3; TRBD2 is a possible D gene (6 bases). The TCR comes from a boy aged 2-15 years in good health and CMV-seronegative. The CDR3 nucleotides read TGTGCCAGCAGCCCCCCACTTAGTACGGGAGGCACAGATACGCAGTATTTT. This translates into CASSPPLSTGGTDTQYF.